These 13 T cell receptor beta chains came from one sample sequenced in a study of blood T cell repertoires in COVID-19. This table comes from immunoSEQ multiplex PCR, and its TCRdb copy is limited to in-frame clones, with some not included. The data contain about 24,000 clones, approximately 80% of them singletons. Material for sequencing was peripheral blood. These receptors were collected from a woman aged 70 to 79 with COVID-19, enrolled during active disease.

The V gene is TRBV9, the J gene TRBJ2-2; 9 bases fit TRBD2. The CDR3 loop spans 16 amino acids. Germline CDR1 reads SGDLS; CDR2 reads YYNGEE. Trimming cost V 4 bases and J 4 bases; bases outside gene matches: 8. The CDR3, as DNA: TGTGCCAGCAGCCCCCCAGCGGGGGGTGGCACCGGGGAGCTGTTTTTT. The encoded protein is CASSPPAGGGTGELFF.

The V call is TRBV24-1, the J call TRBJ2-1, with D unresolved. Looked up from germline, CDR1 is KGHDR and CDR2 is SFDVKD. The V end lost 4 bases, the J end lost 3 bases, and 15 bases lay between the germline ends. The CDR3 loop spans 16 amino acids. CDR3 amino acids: CATSDHTVVLYNEQFF. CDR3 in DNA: TGTGCCACCAGTGACCACACAGTGGTCCTCTACAATGAGCAGTTCTTC.

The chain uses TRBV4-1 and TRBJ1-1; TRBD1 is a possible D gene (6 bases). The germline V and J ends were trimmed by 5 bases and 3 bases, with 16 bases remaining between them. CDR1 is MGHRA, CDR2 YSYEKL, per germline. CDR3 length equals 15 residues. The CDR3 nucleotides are TGCGCCAGCAGCACCCGACAGGTGAGGGACACTGAAGCTTTCTTT. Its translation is CASSTRQVRDTEAFF.

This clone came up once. This chain's CDR3 is CASSWGQTGNTEAFF. CDR3 nucleotides: TGCGCCAGCAGCTGGGGACAGACAGGGAACACTGAAGCTTTCTTT. The rearrangement joins TRBV5-1 to TRBJ1-1; the match to TRBD1 covers 7 bases. Losses at the gene ends were 3 bases for V and 1 base for J; bases not matched to a gene: 6. This CDR3 contains 15 residues. The germline V gene encodes CDR1 SGHRS and CDR2 YFSETQ.

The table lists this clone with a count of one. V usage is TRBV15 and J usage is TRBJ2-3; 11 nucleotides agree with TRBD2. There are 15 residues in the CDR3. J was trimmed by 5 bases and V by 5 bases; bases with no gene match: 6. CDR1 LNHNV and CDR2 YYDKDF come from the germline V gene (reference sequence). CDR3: CATSLAGGDLDTQYF. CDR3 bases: TGTGCCACCAGCTTAGCGGGGGGGGACCTAGATACGCAGTATTTT. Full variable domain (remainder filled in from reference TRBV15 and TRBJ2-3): DAMVIQNPRYQVTQFGKPVTLSCSQTLNHNVMYWYQQKSSQAPKLLFHYYDKDFNNEADTPDNFQSRRPNTSFCFLDIRSPGLGDTAMYLCATSLAGGDLDTQYFGPGTRLTVL.

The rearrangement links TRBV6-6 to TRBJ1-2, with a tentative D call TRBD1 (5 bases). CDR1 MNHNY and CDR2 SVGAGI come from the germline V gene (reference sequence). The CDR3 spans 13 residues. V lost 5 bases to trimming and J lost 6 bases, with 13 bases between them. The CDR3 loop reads CASSLQGQDGYTF. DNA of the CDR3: TGTGCCAGCAGTCTCCAGGGTCAGGATGGCTACACCTTC.

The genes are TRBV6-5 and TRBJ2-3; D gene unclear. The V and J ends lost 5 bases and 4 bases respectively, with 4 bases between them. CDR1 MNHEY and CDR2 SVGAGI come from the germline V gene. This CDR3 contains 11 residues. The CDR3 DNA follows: TGTGCCAGCAGTCGGGCAGATACGCAGTATTTT. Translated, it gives CASSRADTQYF.

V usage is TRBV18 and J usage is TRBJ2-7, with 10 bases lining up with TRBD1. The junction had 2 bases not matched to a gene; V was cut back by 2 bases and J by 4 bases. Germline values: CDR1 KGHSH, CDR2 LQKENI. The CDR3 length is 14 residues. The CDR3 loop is CASSPSGQGYEQYF. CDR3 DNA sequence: TGTGCCAGCTCACCATCGGGACAGGGGTACGAGCAGTACTTC.

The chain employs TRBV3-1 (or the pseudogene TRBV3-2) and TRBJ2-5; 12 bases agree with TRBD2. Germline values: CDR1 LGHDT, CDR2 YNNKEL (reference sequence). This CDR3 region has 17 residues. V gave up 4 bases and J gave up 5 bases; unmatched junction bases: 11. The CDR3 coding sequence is TGTGCCAGCAGCCCCCCCCGACTAGCGGGAGAGTCCGAGACCCAGTACTTC. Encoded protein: CASSPPRLAGESETQYF.

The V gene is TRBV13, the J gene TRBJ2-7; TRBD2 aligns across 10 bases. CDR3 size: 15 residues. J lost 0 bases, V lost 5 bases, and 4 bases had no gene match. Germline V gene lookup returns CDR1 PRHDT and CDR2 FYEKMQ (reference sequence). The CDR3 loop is CASSRGLAFSYEQYV. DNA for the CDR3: TGTGCCAGCAGCCGGGGACTAGCGTTCTCCTACGAGCAGTACGTC.

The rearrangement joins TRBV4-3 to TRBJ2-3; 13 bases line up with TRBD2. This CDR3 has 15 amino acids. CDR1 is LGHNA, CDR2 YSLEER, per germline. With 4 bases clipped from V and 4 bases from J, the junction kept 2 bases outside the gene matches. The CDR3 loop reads CASSRTSGSPDTQYF. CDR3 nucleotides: TGCGCCAGCAGCCGGACTAGCGGGAGCCCAGATACGCAGTATTTT.

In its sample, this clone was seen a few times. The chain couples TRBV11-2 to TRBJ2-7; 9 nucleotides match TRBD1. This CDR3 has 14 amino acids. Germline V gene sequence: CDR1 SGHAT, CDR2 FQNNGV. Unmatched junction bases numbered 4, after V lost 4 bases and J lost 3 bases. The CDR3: CASSYSTGGYEQYF. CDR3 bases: TGTGCCAGCAGCTACTCGACAGGGGGCTACGAGCAGTACTTC.

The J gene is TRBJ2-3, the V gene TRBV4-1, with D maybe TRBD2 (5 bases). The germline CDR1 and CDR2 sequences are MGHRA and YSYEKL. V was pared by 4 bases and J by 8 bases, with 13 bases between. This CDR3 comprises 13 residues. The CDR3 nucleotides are TGCGCCAGCAGCCCCCAGGAGGCACTTACGCAGTATTTT. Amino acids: CASSPQEALTQYF.